The 2 T cell receptor beta chains in this list originate from one sample, sequenced in a study of blood T cell repertoires in COVID-19. Generated by immunoSEQ multiplex PCR, the TCRdb table keeps only in-frame clones and is missing some. The sample holds around 250,000 clones, approximately 80% seen once. Sample: peripheral blood. These TCRs come from a woman between 18 and 29 years old with acute or convalescent COVID-19.

The J gene is TRBJ2-7, the V gene TRBV6-6; maybe TRBD2 (6 bases). Germline values: CDR1 MNHNY, CDR2 SVGAGI (reference sequence). The V and J ends lost 8 bases and 6 bases respectively, with 11 bases between them. This CDR3 region has 11 residues. The CDR3 sequence: CASSGDSEQYF. The CDR3 nucleotides read TGTGCCAGCTCCGGGGACTCCGAGCAGTACTTC.

The chain joins TRBV9 to TRBJ2-7; D possibly corresponds to TRBD1 (6 bases). CDR1 is SGDLS and CDR2 is YYNGEE in the germline V gene. The CDR3 length is 14 residues. V shed 0 bases and J shed 6 bases, with 13 bases lying between them. CDR3 bases: TGTGCCAGCAGCGTAGCTTTGGGGGCGGCCGAGCAGTACTTC. Translated, it gives CASSVALGAAEQYF.